This T cell receptor (beta chain) is from a study of vaccination and CD4 T cells after COVID-19. Overall study findings and caveats: Convalescent patients had a median about 86% of reactive clones appearing only post-vaccination.

Indicated treatment: approximately 11-day PBMC culture with coronavirus spike peptide pools or control peptides (ViraFEST assay). CDR1 and CDR2 from the germline V gene are MNHEY and SVGEGT. The CDR3 totals 12 residues. The ends were cut back, 0 bases at V and 11 bases at J, with 10 bases in the middle. About this clonotype itself: Its antigen remains unidentified.

An Oncomine TCR Beta short-read assay was used to sequence the DNA from cultured CD4+ T cells. Genomic DNA was extracted from cultured CD4+ T cells. One entry per CDR3 protein results from TCRdb running MiXCR on the PCR reads. The data contain around 7,100 distinct CDR3 sequences, around 74% of them singletons. V is TRBV6-2 or TRBV6-3 and J is TRBJ1-1, with D unclear. The source is a human donor who had recovered from COVID-19. Sequencing was carried out using CD4+ T cells from blood, cultured in vitro. The CDR3 loop is CASSYSTGSAFF. The CDR3 nucleotides are TGTGCCAGCAGTTACTCCACCGGGTCGGCTTTCTTT.